A selection of T cell receptor beta chains follows, all from one sample in a study of blood T cell repertoires in COVID-19. Sequenced by immunoSEQ multiplex PCR; TCRdb stores in-frame clones only, minus some. Counted here are about 230,000 clones, approximately 84% occurring once; the ten biggest clones make up roughly a sixth. The sample comprised PBMCs or T cells enriched from blood (not recorded which). These TCRs come from a man aged 18 to 29 who had recovered from COVID-19. Each CDR3 is given with its conserved first and last residue. A D gene is named only where the DNA matches it firmly. The listing skips clone size in some rows; elsewhere it reads once, few, many or a size class.

DNA: TGCGCCAGTCAAGCCGGGAGTAATGCGGGGGAGCAGTACTTC
CDR3: CASQAGSNAGEQYF
J: TRBJ2-7
D: -
size: few
V: TRBV10-2

DNA: TGTGCCAGCAGTGACGGACTCTCCCCTGGAAACACCATATATTTT
CDR3: CASSDGLSPGNTIYF
J: TRBJ1-3
D: -
size: -
V: TRBV25-1

DNA: TGTGCCAGCGGTGAGGTACCAGTTAGCAATCAGCCCCAGCATTTT
CDR3: CASGEVPVSNQPQHF
J: TRBJ1-5
D: -
size: -
V: TRBV6-1

DNA: TGCGCCAGCAGCTTGTCCCACAGGGGCTACGAGCAGTACTTC
CDR3: CASSLSHRGYEQYF
J: TRBJ2-7
D: TRBD1
size: once
V: TRBV5-1

DNA: TGTGCCAGCAGCGCCCGGGACAGGGGTTCACCCCTCCACTTT
CDR3: CASSARDRGSPLHF
J: TRBJ1-6
D: TRBD1
size: -
V: TRBV7-2

DNA: TGTGCCAGCAGCTTGCCAGGGGGTACCAACTATGGCTACACCTTC
CDR3: CASSLPGGTNYGYTF
J: TRBJ1-2
D: TRBD1
size: -
V: TRBV5-5

DNA: TGCGCCAGCAGCTGGGGACTAGCGGGAGTATTAGTTGAGCAGTTCTTC
CDR3: CASSWGLAGVLVEQFF
J: TRBJ2-1
D: TRBD2
size: -
V: TRBV5-1

DNA: TGTGCCAGCTCACCACCATTGGGACAAATACAAGAGACCCAGTACTTC
CDR3: CASSPPLGQIQETQYF
J: TRBJ2-5
D: -
size: -
V: TRBV18

DNA: TGTGCCAGCAGCTTACCCCCGGGACAGGGTTGGGTCGGGGCCAACGTCCTGACTTTC
CDR3: CASSLPPGQGWVGANVLTF
J: TRBJ2-6
D: TRBD1
size: -
V: TRBV5-4

DNA: TGTGCCAGTAGTATGAGCCTAGCGGGACACAATGAGCAGTTCTTC
CDR3: CASSMSLAGHNEQFF
J: TRBJ2-1
D: TRBD2
size: -
V: TRBV19

DNA: TGTGCCAGCGGGCCGAAAGGGGATGAGCAGTTCTTC
CDR3: CASGPKGDEQFF
J: TRBJ2-1
D: -
size: -
V: TRBV6-5

DNA: TGCGCCAGCAGCCAGCGGGACCCCCCTCCCGAGCAGTACTTC
CDR3: CASSQRDPPPEQYF
J: TRBJ2-7
D: -
size: -
V: TRBV4-1

DNA: TGTGCCAGCAGCTCAGCGGTCGGCTACACCTTC
CDR3: CASSSAVGYTF
J: TRBJ1-2
D: -
size: once
V: TRBV12-3/TRBV12-4

DNA: TGTGCCAGCAGCTCGGCGGGACAGGGGGCGCTGTTATACGAGCAGTACTTC
CDR3: CASSSAGQGALLYEQYF
J: TRBJ2-7
D: TRBD1
size: once
V: TRBV5-6

DNA: TGCGCCAGCAGTGAAACAGTCCTTAACTATGGCTACACCTTC
CDR3: CASSETVLNYGYTF
J: TRBJ1-2
D: -
size: -
V: TRBV10-2

DNA: TGTGCCAGCAGCCCCCGAGGGCAGGCCACTGAAGCTTTCTTT
CDR3: CASSPRGQATEAFF
J: TRBJ1-1
D: -
size: -
V: TRBV3-1/TRBV3-2

DNA: TGCGCCAGCAGCTTAGAGGGGGCCGGGGCCAACGTCCTGACTTTC
CDR3: CASSLEGAGANVLTF
J: TRBJ2-6
D: TRBD1
size: -
V: TRBV5-1

DNA: TGTGCCAGCAGCTTAGTGACAGGGGGCGCCTACGAGCAGTACTTC
CDR3: CASSLVTGGAYEQYF
J: TRBJ2-7
D: TRBD1
size: -
V: TRBV7-2

DNA: TGTGCCACCGAACTCGGCACTGAAGCTTTCTTT
CDR3: CATELGTEAFF
J: TRBJ1-1
D: -
size: once
V: TRBV6-5

DNA: TGTGCCAGCAGTACCACAGGGTGGGCTTTCTTT
CDR3: CASSTTGWAFF
J: TRBJ1-1
D: -
size: -
V: TRBV28

DNA: TGTGCCAGCAGTTTCGGACAGGCGAGGATTAATTCACCCCTCCACTTT
CDR3: CASSFGQARINSPLHF
J: TRBJ1-6
D: TRBD1
size: -
V: TRBV7-2

DNA: TGCGCCAGCAGCTTGAATCCCATAGCCACAGATACGCAGTATTTT
CDR3: CASSLNPIATDTQYF
J: TRBJ2-3
D: -
size: -
V: TRBV5-1

DNA: TGCGCCAGCAGCCTCCCGGGACAGGGGGCGAATTCACCCCTCCACTTT
CDR3: CASSLPGQGANSPLHF
J: TRBJ1-6
D: TRBD1
size: once
V: TRBV4-1